The 20 T cell receptor beta chains reported below all come from one sample, sequenced in a study of regulatory T cells in long-lasting Graves disease. Investigators prepared the TCR beta libraries by applying iRepertoire HTBI primers and Arm-PCR of CDR3 regions. TCRdb processed the multiplex PCR reads anew with MiXCR; each CDR3 protein has one entry. This sample has under 800,000 distinct CDR3 sequences, with 15% to 20% found just once. Time point here: newly diagnosed GD, antithyroid drugs for less than 3 months. The TCR library was prepared using RNA isolated from PBMCs. These same records also appear under a second study, on T cells in Graves' hyperthyroidism and ophthalmopathy.

The sample consisted of peripheral blood mononuclear cells (PBMCs), taken at new diagnosis, from a patient treated with antithyroid drugs. The receptors here all came from a woman aged 25 to 39 with Graves disease.

Only a few counts were recorded for this clonotype. The rearrangement uses TRBV27 and TRBJ2-3; D is unclear. The CDR3 covers 13 residues. Germline-derived CDR1 and CDR2 are MNHEY and SMNVEV (reference sequence). Trimming took 3 bases from V and 4 from J, leaving 8 bases between them. The CDR3 sequence: CASSFVRSDTQYF. The DNA for the CDR3 is TGTGCCAGCAGTTTCGTTCGGTCAGATACGCAGTATTTT.

This clonotype was detected ten times or more. The rearrangement joins TRBV7-3 to TRBJ2-3; 7 positions agree with TRBD1. Germline CDR1 is SGHTA and CDR2 is FQGTGA. CDR3 length: 14 residues. The V segment lost 4 bases and the J segment 4 bases; nucleotides outside the gene matches: 5. CDR3 sequence (DNA): TGTGCCAGCAGCTCACCCGGGACAGCAGATACGCAGTATTTT. This codes for CASSSPGTADTQYF.

This chain links TRBV18 with TRBJ2-1; TRBD1 matches 7 bases. The CDR3 sequence is 12 residues long. Germline CDR1 reads KGHSH; CDR2 reads LQKENI. The V gene end was trimmed by 3 bases and the J gene end by 9 bases; junction bases not matched to a gene: 2. The CDR3: CASSPGQAEQFF. The CDR3 bases are TGTGCCAGCTCACCCGGACAGGCTGAGCAGTTCTTC.

This chain links TRBV20-1 with TRBJ1-1; TRBD1 aligns across 10 bases. Germline CDR1 is DFQATT and CDR2 is SNEGSKA (reference sequence). The CDR3 contains 14 residues. V lost 4 bases, J lost 2 bases, and 4 bases stayed unmatched. As DNA, the CDR3 is TGCAGTGCTAAGACAGGGGGCGGCAACACTGAAGCTTTCTTT. Its protein product is CSAKTGGGNTEAFF.

This clonotype showed up many times. V gene TRBV12-3 or TRBV12-4 combines with J gene TRBJ1-4, with TRBD1 as a possible D gene (5 bases). Trimming removed 3 bases from V and 6 bases from J, with 8 bases in between. The CDR3 runs to 13 residues. CDR3 bases: TGTGCCAGCAGTTTCCGGGACCATGAAAAACTGTTTTTT. Encoded protein: CASSFRDHEKLFF.

This clonotype was picked up many times. The J gene is TRBJ1-1, the V gene TRBV12-3 or TRBV12-4, with 8 bases aligning to TRBD1. There are 16 residues in the CDR3. The V gene end was trimmed by 5 bases and the J gene end by 4 bases; junction bases not matched to a gene: 12. In nucleotides, the CDR3 is TGTGCCAGCAGTAACAGCAGGGGGCAGGGCAGCACTGAAGCTTTCTTT. Translation: CASSNSRGQGSTEAFF.

The chain joins TRBV5-1 to TRBJ2-7; D may match TRBD1 or TRBD2 (5 bases each). Germline lookup yields CDR1 SGHRS and CDR2 YFSETQ. V lost 1 base and J 11 bases, leaving 16 bases between the germline ends. CDR3 length: 13 residues. CDR3 protein: CASSLWGREREYF. CDR3 nucleotides: TGCGCCAGCAGCTTGTGGGGACGCGAAAGGGAGTACTTC.

The chain couples TRBV27 to TRBJ2-7; TRBD1 matches at 9 bases. V trimming: 2 bases; J trimming: 4 bases; junction bases outside the gene matches: 6. Per the germline V gene, CDR1 is MNHEY and CDR2 is SMNVEV (reference sequence). The CDR3 sequence is 15 residues long. Here the CDR3 reads CASSLQGQGGYEQYF. DNA for the CDR3: TGTGCCAGCAGTTTACAGGGACAGGGAGGGTACGAGCAGTACTTC.

This clonotype was detected ten times or more. The V gene is TRBV12-3 or TRBV12-4, the J gene TRBJ2-7; D not resolved. With 2 bases removed from V and 9 bases from J, the gap between germline ends came to 11 bases. The CDR3 extends over 12 amino acids. The CDR3 DNA follows: TGTGCCAGCAGTTTAACCCGCTTCGGGCAGTACTTC. It encodes CASSLTRFGQYF.

This clonotype appeared a few times. The genes are TRBV3-1 and TRBJ1-4; D gene ambiguous. The CDR3 is 14 amino acids. The germline V gene encodes CDR1 LGHDT and CDR2 YNNKEL (reference sequence). Trimming shortened V by 1 base and J by 4 bases, and 7 bases separated the two germline ends. CDR3 DNA sequence: TGTGCCAGCAGCCAAGGGACTGTTAATGAAAAACTGTTTTTT. It is translated as CASSQGTVNEKLFF.

This clonotype occurred many times. The chain carries TRBV6-2 or TRBV6-3 and TRBJ2-1, with 13 bases lining up with TRBD2. V trimming: 2 bases; J trimming: 6 bases; junction bases outside the gene matches: 4. The CDR3 has 16 amino acids. Germline V gives CDR1 MNHEY, CDR2 SVGEGT. CDR3 in amino acids: CASSYQGTSGANEQFF. The CDR3 DNA reads TGTGCCAGCAGTTACCAGGGGACTAGCGGGGCCAATGAGCAGTTCTTC.

This clonotype was counted between two and nine times. A read error is possible here, since a much larger clone lies one base away. This sequence joins TRBV6-1 and TRBJ2-1; weak D call: TRBD2 (6 bases). The DNA end is more similar to TRBJ2-3, so the J call may be wrong. The CDR3 has 15 residues. Looked up from germline, CDR1 is MNHNS and CDR2 is SASEGT. CDR3 sequence (DNA): TGTGCCAGCAGTGCCCGGGACTCGCATACTGATACGCAGTATTTT. Translating gives CASSARDSHTDTQYF.

This clonotype turned up a few times. The chain joins TRBV20-1 to TRBJ2-1; 9 nucleotides agree with TRBD1. Germline values: CDR1 DFQATT, CDR2 SNEGSKA (reference sequence). This CDR3 has 13 amino acids. The CDR3 loop is CKNRTGEDNEQFF. For the CDR3, the DNA is TGCAAGAACCGGACAGGGGAAGACAATGAGCAGTTCTTC.

The chain recombines TRBV5-1 with TRBJ2-7; D is unresolved. The germline V gene has CDR1 SGHRS and CDR2 YFSETQ. This CDR3 is 16 amino acids long. Deletions cut 0 bases from V and 1 base from J, with 14 bases between. CDR3 in DNA: TGCGCCAGCAGCTTGGGGGCTCTGACTGGGTCCTACGAGCAGTACTTC. Protein sequence: CASSLGALTGSYEQYF.

Turning to this clonotype: Being one base from a much bigger clone, this may be a read error. This chain joins TRBV27 and TRBJ2-3, with D tentatively TRBD2 (6 bases). V was trimmed by 6 bases and J by 4 bases, leaving 20 bases between them. Germline CDR1 is MNHEY and CDR2 is SMNVEV (reference sequence). This CDR3 is built from 16 residues. In DNA, the CDR3 is TGTGCCAGCAGGCCACGGGGAGGACTAACCCCAGATACGCAGTATTTT. Its translation is CASRPRGGLTPDTQYF.

Details on this clonotype: A much larger clone differs by one base, so this may be a read error. The rearrangement links TRBV12-3 or TRBV12-4 to TRBJ1-2; D gene unclear. This CDR3 has 16 amino acids. Trimming took 4 bases from V and 0 from J, leaving 15 bases between them. This chain's CDR3 is CASSSRWQLTNYGYTF. Here the CDR3 DNA reads TGTGCCAGCAGTTCTCGGTGGCAGCTTACTAACTATGGCTACACCTTC.

This clonotype was recorded at least ten times. This chain links TRBV6-2 or TRBV6-3 with TRBJ1-6; unclear D gene. This CDR3 comprises 15 residues. V was cut by 6 bases and J by 12 bases, with 21 bases left in between. CDR1 is MNHEY and CDR2 is SVGEGT in the germline V gene. CDR3 coding DNA: TGTGCCAGCAGAGCCCCCGGACTTACCTCAGTACCCCTCCACTTT. Its translation is CASRAPGLTSVPLHF.

This clonotype was detected only a few times. V and J are TRBV30 and TRBJ1-6, with D unresolved. This CDR3 comprises 16 residues. Between the trimmed V and J ends, which lost 0 bases and 10 bases, there was a span of 19 bases. The germline V gene encodes CDR1 GTSNPN and CDR2 SVGIG (reference sequence). CDR3 nucleotides: TGTGCCTGGAGTGTAAGTTTCCTCCCGGCATACTCACCCCTCCACTTT. Protein product: CAWSVSFLPAYSPLHF.

This clonotype showed up many times. This chain joins TRBV7-9 and TRBJ1-2; D is uncertain. Germline-derived CDR1 and CDR2 are SEHNR and FQNEAQ (reference sequence). The CDR3 is 13 amino acids. Trimming took off 5 bases at V and 8 bases at J, with 15 bases between the two ends. The CDR3 DNA reads TGTGCCAGCAGCGCGGGGAGTGCGGTGGGCTACACCTTC. Protein product: CASSAGSAVGYTF.

The chain carries TRBV6-1 and TRBJ1-5; 8 bases are a match to TRBD1. Germline lookup yields CDR1 MNHNS and CDR2 SASEGT. The trim removed 5 bases at V and 5 bases at J, leaving 5 bases unmatched. The CDR3 is made up of 14 amino acids. The CDR3 is CASSHRGRDQPQHF. CDR3 DNA sequence: TGTGCCAGCAGTCACAGGGGGAGGGATCAGCCCCAGCATTTT.